The next 21 T cell receptor beta chains were all read from a single sample in a study of cytotoxic CD8 clonotypes in ibrutinib-treated CLL. The data were produced by immunoSEQ multiplex PCR, yet TCRdb's version contains in-frame clones alone and is incomplete. The repertoire holds about 14,000 clones, with about two thirds as singletons. The material sequenced was PBMCs, taken before ibrutinib treatment. All receptors derive from a human donor with chronic lymphocytic leukemia.

This clone was observed a handful of times. This rearrangement joins TRBV5-6 to TRBJ1-2; 8 bases align to TRBD1. Germline CDR1 is SGHDT and CDR2 is YYEEEE. Trimming cost V 0 bases and J 7 bases; bases outside gene matches: 5. The CDR3 has 14 amino acids. The CDR3 sequence is CASSLGQGRVGYTF. DNA of the CDR3: TGTGCCAGCAGCTTGGGACAGGGGCGGGTTGGCTACACCTTC.

V gene TRBV27 combines with J gene TRBJ1-4; a weak D match, TRBD1 (6 bases). CDR1 and CDR2 from the germline V gene are MNHEY and SMNVEV (reference sequence). The CDR3 totals 15 residues. Trimming shortened V by 5 bases and J by 4 bases, and 14 bases separated the two germline ends. CDR3 coding DNA: TGTGCCAGCAGTGCCCTCGGGACACTTAATGAAAAACTGTTTTTT. Amino acid sequence: CASSALGTLNEKLFF.

The V and J genes are TRBV7-9 and TRBJ1-5; a weak D match, TRBD1 (5 bases). V lost 1 base, J lost 5 bases, and 9 bases lay in between. The germline V gene encodes CDR1 SEHNR and CDR2 FQNEAQ (reference sequence). This CDR3 region has 14 residues. The CDR3 region has the DNA TGTGCCAGCAGCTTAGGATGGGGGGATCAGCCCCAGCATTTT. It specifies CASSLGWGDQPQHF.

This clone has at least ten counts. The chain links TRBV6-1 to TRBJ2-3; D is possibly TRBD1 (5 bases). CDR1 and CDR2 from the germline V gene are MNHNS and SASEGT. This CDR3 contains 15 residues. V lost 5 bases, J lost 2 bases, and 14 bases lay in between. The CDR3 region is CASSQDGQATDTQYF. The CDR3 nucleotides read TGTGCCAGCAGTCAGGACGGACAAGCCACAGATACGCAGTATTTT.

This clone was found a few times. The chain carries TRBV6-1 and TRBJ2-7; possible D gene TRBD1, 6 bases. This CDR3 is built from 11 residues. Trimming cost V 7 bases and J 4 bases, with 8 bases left between them. Germline V gene lookup returns CDR1 MNHNS and CDR2 SASEGT. CDR3: CASTGVYEQYF. DNA for the CDR3: TGTGCCAGCACAGGGGTATACGAGCAGTACTTC.

This chain's CDR3 is CASSIAGGSGNTIYF. CDR3 in DNA: TGTGCCAGTAGTATAGCAGGGGGCTCTGGAAACACCATATATTTT. This chain uses TRBV19 with TRBJ1-3; 7 bases match TRBD1. Germline values: CDR1 LNHDA, CDR2 SQIVND (reference sequence). V shed 1 base, J shed 0 bases, and the junction held 0 bases outside the gene matches. The CDR3 is made up of 15 amino acids.

There are a few counts of this clone. The chain recombines TRBV5-1 with TRBJ1-3; 8 nucleotides agree with TRBD1. After removal of 0 bases from V and 3 bases from J, the junction contained 5 bases not matched to a gene. This CDR3 is 16 amino acids long. The germline V gene has CDR1 SGHRS and CDR2 YFSETQ. CDR3 in amino acids: CASSLEGGQVGNTIYF. CDR3 nucleotides: TGCGCCAGCAGCTTGGAGGGGGGACAGGTTGGAAACACCATATATTTT.

This rearrangement joins TRBV11-2 to TRBJ2-1, with 9 bases identical to TRBD2. Germline V gene lookup returns CDR1 SGHAT and CDR2 FQNNGV. V lost 1 base to trimming and J lost 4 bases; unmatched junction nucleotides: 11. This CDR3 contains 18 residues. The CDR3, as DNA: TGTGCCAGCAGCTTAGGGTTTACGGGACTAGCCCCTTACAATGAGCAGTTCTTC. This codes for CASSLGFTGLAPYNEQFF.

In this sample, this clone turned up many times. The DNA for the CDR3 is TGCAGCGTTGGGGCGGGGGAACATGGCGAGCAGTACTTC. Translation gives CSVGAGEHGEQYF. The V call is TRBV29-1, the J call TRBJ2-7, with TRBD2 identical over 7 bases. V was clipped by 4 bases and J by 6 bases; unmatched bases: 9. The CDR3 consists of 13 residues. Germline V gene lookup returns CDR1 SQVTM and CDR2 ANQGSEA.

This clone showed up many times. This chain connects TRBV27 to TRBJ1-5; TRBD1 matches at 9 bases. The junction had 6 bases not matched to a gene; V was cut back by 4 bases and J by 5 bases. This CDR3 has 15 residues. The germline gives CDR1 MNHEY, CDR2 SMNVEV (reference sequence). The CDR3 reads CASSSRQGVYQPQHF. The CDR3 nucleotides are TGTGCCAGCAGTTCCCGACAGGGGGTCTATCAGCCCCAGCATTTT.

The chain links TRBV27 to TRBJ1-5; D call uncertain. Trimming removed 2 bases from V and 2 bases from J, with 7 bases in between. The CDR3 length is 14 residues. CDR1 and CDR2 from the germline V gene are MNHEY and SMNVEV (reference sequence). CDR3 sequence (DNA): TGTGCCAGCAGTTTAGGTCGTGGCAATCAGCCCCAGCATTTT. Its translation is CASSLGRGNQPQHF.

The CDR3 region has the DNA TGTGCCAGCAGCTCTTGGGGCGAAGCTTTCTTT. As protein: CASSSWGEAFF. This chain joins TRBV11-2 and TRBJ1-1, with a tentative D call TRBD1 (5 bases). The CDR3 contains 11 residues. Germline assignment: CDR1 SGHAT and CDR2 FQNNGV. With 4 bases removed from V and 8 bases from J, the gap between germline ends came to 8 bases.

By sample fraction, this clone is medium-sized. The chain's CDR3 is CASSQAPTSGGFYEQYF. The CDR3 region has the DNA TGCGCCAGCAGCCAAGCCCCGACTAGCGGGGGGTTCTACGAGCAGTACTTC. This sequence joins TRBV4-1 and TRBJ2-7; 13 bases are shared with TRBD2. V lost 1 base and J lost 3; bases outside the gene matches: 6. This CDR3 region has 17 residues. Germline loops: CDR1 MGHRA, CDR2 YSYEKL.

This clone was seen more than once but under ten times. This chain joins TRBV11-2 and TRBJ2-1, with TRBD1 as a possible D gene (5 bases). V gave up 5 bases and J gave up 4 bases, with 18 bases separating them. Germline lookup yields CDR1 SGHAT and CDR2 FQNNGV. The CDR3 loop spans 16 amino acids. The CDR3: CASSPSLETGYNEQFF. The CDR3 DNA sequence: TGTGCCAGCAGCCCATCCCTCGAAACAGGTTACAATGAGCAGTTCTTC.

This rearrangement joins TRBV7-6 to TRBJ2-5, with 7 nucleotides matching TRBD2. Germline V gene sequence: CDR1 SGHVS, CDR2 FNYEAQ. CDR3 length: 14 residues. V shed 1 base, J shed 4 bases, and the junction held 3 bases outside the gene matches. CDR3 loop: CASSLGASGETQYF. CDR3 coding DNA: TGTGCCAGCAGCTTAGGGGCTAGCGGAGAGACCCAGTACTTC.

The chain uses TRBV14 and TRBJ1-4; D is unclear. Germline values: CDR1 SGHDN, CDR2 FVKESK. The CDR3 runs to 13 residues. V dropped 1 base and J dropped 12 bases, with 12 bases sitting between them. The CDR3 DNA is TGTGCCAGCAGCCAAGGAGGATACGGGGAACTGTTTTTT. Its translation is CASSQGGYGELFF.

V and J are TRBV27 and TRBJ1-5, with a possible D match to TRBD1 (5 bases). Looked up from germline, CDR1 is MNHEY and CDR2 is SMNVEV (reference sequence). Trimming stripped 5 bases from V and 4 bases from J, with 15 bases between. The CDR3 length is 15 residues. The CDR3 loop is CASSPRQSGNQPQHF. In nucleotides, the CDR3 is TGTGCCAGCAGTCCCAGACAGAGTGGAAATCAGCCCCAGCATTTT.

The J gene is TRBJ1-1, the V gene TRBV7-9; no reliable D call. Germline loops: CDR1 SEHNR, CDR2 FQNEAQ (reference sequence). This CDR3 is 14 amino acids long. Trimming cost V 0 bases and J 6 bases, with 11 bases left between them. The CDR3 nucleotides are TGTGCCAGCAGCTTAGCGCGAGTTTTCGCTGAAGCTTTCTTT. The encoded protein is CASSLARVFAEAFF.

The chain uses TRBV14 and TRBJ1-6; D is ambiguous. The germline V and J ends were trimmed by 0 bases and 10 bases, with 19 bases remaining between them. Germline CDR1 reads SGHDN; CDR2 reads FVKESK. The CDR3 totals 17 residues. The CDR3 here is CASSQEPTLSVVSPLHF. The CDR3 bases are TGTGCCAGCAGCCAAGAGCCAACGCTCTCAGTCGTCTCACCCCTCCACTTT.

This clone was recorded once. This rearrangement joins TRBV5-4 to TRBJ2-2; possibly TRBD2 for D (6 bases). CDR1 is SGHNT, CDR2 YYREEE, per germline (reference sequence). Trimming shortened V by 5 bases and J by 0 bases, and 11 bases separated the two germline ends. The CDR3 is made up of 15 amino acids. The DNA of the CDR3 is TGTGCCAGCAGACCCTTAGCGGCGAACACCGGGGAGCTGTTTTTT. Its protein product is CASRPLAANTGELFF.

This clone was seen ten or more times. The genes are TRBV7-6 and TRBJ1-5; no clear D. From germline, CDR1 is SGHVS and CDR2 FNYEAQ. The CDR3 is 12 amino acids. Deletions cut 5 bases from V and 6 bases from J, with 8 bases between. The CDR3 protein is CASSLPGQPQHF. CDR3 nucleotides: TGTGCCAGCAGCCTTCCCGGTCAGCCCCAGCATTTT.